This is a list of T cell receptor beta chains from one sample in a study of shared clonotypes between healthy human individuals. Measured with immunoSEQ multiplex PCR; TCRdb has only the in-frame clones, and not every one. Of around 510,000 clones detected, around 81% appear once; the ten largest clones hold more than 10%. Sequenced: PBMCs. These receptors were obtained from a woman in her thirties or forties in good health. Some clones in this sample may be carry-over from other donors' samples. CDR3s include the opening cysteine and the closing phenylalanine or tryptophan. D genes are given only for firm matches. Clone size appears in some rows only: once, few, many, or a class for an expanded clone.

cdr3_nt: TGTGCCACCGGAGCCCTGACAGGGTGGAGCACCGGGGAGCTGTTTTTT
cdr3_aa: CATGALTGWSTGELFF
clone_size: -
j_call: TRBJ2-2
d_call: TRBD1
v_call: TRBV28

cdr3_nt: TGTGCCTGGAGTGAAGACTTCTACGAGCAGTACTTC
cdr3_aa: CAWSEDFYEQYF
clone_size: -
j_call: TRBJ2-7
d_call: -
v_call: TRBV30

cdr3_nt: TGTGCCTGGGACCCAGGGGACGACAATGAGCAGTTCTTC
cdr3_aa: CAWDPGDDNEQFF
clone_size: -
j_call: TRBJ2-1
d_call: -
v_call: TRBV30

cdr3_nt: TGTGCCAGCAGCTCAGGAGGCCCCCAGGGGACCCAGTACTTC
cdr3_aa: CASSSGGPQGTQYF
clone_size: -
j_call: TRBJ2-5
d_call: -
v_call: TRBV7-9

cdr3_nt: TGTGCCAGTAGTAAGGGGAACACTGAAGCTTTCTTT
cdr3_aa: CASSKGNTEAFF
clone_size: -
j_call: TRBJ1-1
d_call: -
v_call: TRBV19

cdr3_nt: TGTGCCAGCAGTCAGGGTACGGAGACCCAGTACTTC
cdr3_aa: CASSQGTETQYF
clone_size: once
j_call: TRBJ2-5
d_call: -
v_call: TRBV28

cdr3_nt: TGTGCCAGCAGTCGGGACAGGGTAGATTCTGGGGCCAACGTCCTGACTTTC
cdr3_aa: CASSRDRVDSGANVLTF
clone_size: once
j_call: TRBJ2-6
d_call: TRBD1
v_call: TRBV2

cdr3_nt: TGTGCCAGCAGAGCCCGAGGACGAACTAATGAAAAACTGTTTTTT
cdr3_aa: CASRARGRTNEKLFF
clone_size: -
j_call: TRBJ1-4
d_call: -
v_call: TRBV6-5

cdr3_nt: TGCGCCAGCAGCCAAGCACGGGCTGACACTGAAGCTTTCTTT
cdr3_aa: CASSQARADTEAFF
clone_size: few
j_call: TRBJ1-1
d_call: -
v_call: TRBV4-1

cdr3_nt: TGTGCCATCAGTGACCCGAGACAGGGGGACTACGAGCAGTACTTC
cdr3_aa: CAISDPRQGDYEQYF
clone_size: -
j_call: TRBJ2-7
d_call: TRBD1
v_call: TRBV10-3

cdr3_nt: TGTGCCAGCAGCTTAAAGGGGGACACTGAAGCTTTCTTT
cdr3_aa: CASSLKGDTEAFF
clone_size: -
j_call: TRBJ1-1
d_call: -
v_call: TRBV11-2

cdr3_nt: TGTGCCAGCTCGCCCGGGACAGGGGAAGAGACCCAGTACTTC
cdr3_aa: CASSPGTGEETQYF
clone_size: -
j_call: TRBJ2-5
d_call: TRBD1
v_call: TRBV18

cdr3_nt: TGTGCCAGCAGTCGGACCGGGAACACTGAAGCTTTCTTT
cdr3_aa: CASSRTGNTEAFF
clone_size: -
j_call: TRBJ1-1
d_call: -
v_call: TRBV7-9

cdr3_nt: TGTGCCAGCAGTTTGGGAGTCTACTCTGGAAACACCATATATTTT
cdr3_aa: CASSLGVYSGNTIYF
clone_size: -
j_call: TRBJ1-3
d_call: -
v_call: TRBV28

cdr3_nt: TGTGCCATCAGTCAAGGGGACCCAGATACGCAGTATTTT
cdr3_aa: CAISQGDPDTQYF
clone_size: few
j_call: TRBJ2-3
d_call: -
v_call: TRBV10-3

cdr3_nt: TGTGCCAGCAGAACTAGCGGGAGGTACAATGAGCAGTTCTTC
cdr3_aa: CASRTSGRYNEQFF
clone_size: -
j_call: TRBJ2-1
d_call: TRBD2
v_call: TRBV28

cdr3_nt: TGTGCCACCCGGGCTGGGGGCTCCTACAATGAGCAGTTCTTC
cdr3_aa: CATRAGGSYNEQFF
clone_size: once
j_call: TRBJ2-1
d_call: -
v_call: TRBV6-5

cdr3_nt: TGCGCCAGCAGCCCCGGGACAGGGGGCTACGAGCAGTACTTC
cdr3_aa: CASSPGTGGYEQYF
clone_size: few
j_call: TRBJ2-7
d_call: TRBD1
v_call: TRBV5-1

cdr3_nt: TGTGCCAGCAGCTTAAATTGGGGGGACACTGAAGCTTTCTTT
cdr3_aa: CASSLNWGDTEAFF
clone_size: -
j_call: TRBJ1-1
d_call: -
v_call: TRBV11-2

cdr3_nt: TGTGCCAGCAGTACCGGGTTCACAGATACGCAGTATTTT
cdr3_aa: CASSTGFTDTQYF
clone_size: -
j_call: TRBJ2-3
d_call: -
v_call: TRBV28

cdr3_nt: TGTGCCAGCAGTTCCCGACGGGTGCCTGGGGCCAACGTCCTGACTTTC
cdr3_aa: CASSSRRVPGANVLTF
clone_size: -
j_call: TRBJ2-6
d_call: -
v_call: TRBV28

cdr3_nt: TGTGCCAGCAGCGTAGAGGTACAGGGGGATTACAATGAGCAGTTCTTC
cdr3_aa: CASSVEVQGDYNEQFF
clone_size: -
j_call: TRBJ2-1
d_call: TRBD1
v_call: TRBV9

cdr3_nt: TGTGCCAGCAGTTTTGGGACACCCACAGATACGCAGTATTTT
cdr3_aa: CASSFGTPTDTQYF
clone_size: -
j_call: TRBJ2-3
d_call: -
v_call: TRBV6-5

cdr3_nt: TGTGCCAGCAGCTTAGAGTGGGGCCAGAACACCGGGGAGCTGTTTTTT
cdr3_aa: CASSLEWGQNTGELFF
clone_size: -
j_call: TRBJ2-2
d_call: -
v_call: TRBV7-2

cdr3_nt: TGTGCCAGCAGTTCAGACAGGGCGGGGAGCAATCAGCCCCAGCATTTT
cdr3_aa: CASSSDRAGSNQPQHF
clone_size: -
j_call: TRBJ1-5
d_call: TRBD1
v_call: TRBV28

cdr3_nt: TGTGCCTGGAGTGTAGGGCTAGCGGGTTTGAATGAGCAGTTCTTC
cdr3_aa: CAWSVGLAGLNEQFF
clone_size: -
j_call: TRBJ2-1
d_call: TRBD2
v_call: TRBV30

cdr3_nt: TGTGCCAGTAGCCCCCGGCAGATCTATAGCAATCAGCCCCAGCATTTT
cdr3_aa: CASSPRQIYSNQPQHF
clone_size: -
j_call: TRBJ1-5
d_call: -
v_call: TRBV19

cdr3_nt: TGTGCCAGCTCAGTGATCGGCGACTATGGCTACACCTTC
cdr3_aa: CASSVIGDYGYTF
clone_size: -
j_call: TRBJ1-2
d_call: -
v_call: TRBV18

cdr3_nt: TGTGCCAGCAGCTTAGGGTTTTCGGGAGGTGCAGATACGCAGTATTTT
cdr3_aa: CASSLGFSGGADTQYF
clone_size: -
j_call: TRBJ2-3
d_call: TRBD2
v_call: TRBV13

cdr3_nt: TGTGCCAGCAGCTTAATGGCTAGCGGGAACACCGGGGAGCTGTTTTTT
cdr3_aa: CASSLMASGNTGELFF
clone_size: once
j_call: TRBJ2-2
d_call: TRBD2
v_call: TRBV7-2

cdr3_nt: TGCGCCAGCAGTTTGTCTAGCGGGACGTGGAATGAGCAGTTCTTC
cdr3_aa: CASSLSSGTWNEQFF
clone_size: -
j_call: TRBJ2-1
d_call: TRBD2
v_call: TRBV5-1

cdr3_nt: TGTGCCAGCAGAAGTGGACAGGGGGCTACCTACGAGCAGTACTTC
cdr3_aa: CASRSGQGATYEQYF
clone_size: -
j_call: TRBJ2-7
d_call: TRBD1
v_call: TRBV5-3

cdr3_nt: TGTGCCACATGGGACACCGGGGAGCTGTTTTTT
cdr3_aa: CATWDTGELFF
clone_size: -
j_call: TRBJ2-2
d_call: -
v_call: TRBV7-9

cdr3_nt: TGTGCCAGTAGTATGACTAGCGTACGCACAGATACGCAGTATTTT
cdr3_aa: CASSMTSVRTDTQYF
clone_size: -
j_call: TRBJ2-3
d_call: TRBD2
v_call: TRBV19

cdr3_nt: TGTGTCAGAAGCTTACCGAGACAGGCTTTCGGGTTTTCTTCCTACGAGCAGTACTTC
cdr3_aa: CVRSLPRQAFGFSSYEQYF
clone_size: once
j_call: TRBJ2-7
d_call: -
v_call: TRBV7-5

cdr3_nt: TGCGCCAGCAGCTTGGGGGGACAGGCTACGCAAGAGACCCAGTACTTC
cdr3_aa: CASSLGGQATQETQYF
clone_size: -
j_call: TRBJ2-5
d_call: TRBD1
v_call: TRBV5-1

cdr3_nt: TGCGCCAGCAGTATGGGACAGCCCCTGTTCGCGACCCAGTACTTC
cdr3_aa: CASSMGQPLFATQYF
clone_size: -
j_call: TRBJ2-5
d_call: TRBD1
v_call: TRBV10-2

cdr3_nt: TGTGCCAGCAGACGGGGGGACCAGAACACTGAAGCTTTCTTT
cdr3_aa: CASRRGDQNTEAFF
clone_size: -
j_call: TRBJ1-1
d_call: -
v_call: TRBV28